Listed here are 32 T cell receptor beta chains from one sample, sequenced in a study of Ad26.COV2.S vaccination and SARS-CoV-2 variants. This table comes from immunoSEQ multiplex PCR, and its TCRdb copy is limited to in-frame clones, with some not included. This sample has around 450,000 clones, with approximately 90% found just once. Sample treatment: roughly 19 received Ad26.COV2.S at low or high dose, single or two shots; 5 received placebo; per-sample allocation not given. After the first vaccine or placebo injection, samples were drawn on day 63. The sample consisted of peripheral blood, taken in a trial of Ad26.COV2.S vaccine versus placebo. The receptors derive from a person aged 18-60 years who received the Ad26.COV2.S COVID-19 vaccine or a placebo.

The chain couples TRBV6-5 to TRBJ2-7; 8 nucleotides align to TRBD1. The CDR3 loop spans 15 amino acids. Per germline, CDR1 MNHEY and CDR2 SVGAGI. J gave up 0 bases and V 5 bases, and 6 bases lay outside the gene matches. The CDR3 region is CASSLRQGSSYEQYF. CDR3 nucleotide sequence: TGTGCCAGCAGTCTGCGACAGGGGAGCTCCTACGAGCAGTACTTC.

This chain connects TRBV6-5 to TRBJ1-2, with D unclear. The CDR3 consists of 15 residues. V lost 7 bases and J lost 1, with 16 bases in between. From germline, CDR1 is MNHEY and CDR2 SVGAGI. CDR3 residues: CASNAPTRLNYGYTF. The DNA of the CDR3 is TGTGCCAGCAATGCCCCGACCAGGCTTAACTATGGCTACACCTTC.

The chain couples TRBV18 to TRBJ2-1; TRBD2 aligns across 10 bases. The CDR3 contains 16 residues. V lost 6 bases, J lost 0 bases, and 5 bases stayed unmatched. The germline V gene encodes CDR1 KGHSH and CDR2 LQKENI. Here the CDR3 reads CASSLRTSGSYNEQFF. The CDR3 DNA is TGTGCCAGCTCCCTACGGACTAGCGGCTCCTACAATGAGCAGTTCTTC. The full variable domain, in which reference TRBV18 and TRBJ2-1 provide the parts outside the CDR3, is NAGVMQNPRHLVRRRGQEARLRCSPMKGHSHVYWYRQLPEEGLKFMVYLQKENIIDESGMPKERFSAEFPKEGPSILRIQQVVRGDSAAYFCASSLRTSGSYNEQFFGPGTRLTVL.

Only a few counts were recorded for this clone. CDR3 residues: CASSQGTGHILIEQYF. DNA for the CDR3: TGTGCCAGCAGCCAAGGGACAGGCCATATACTAATCGAGCAGTACTTC. The gene calls are TRBV3-1 (or the pseudogene TRBV3-2) and TRBJ2-7; TRBD1 matches at 7 bases. The CDR3 consists of 16 residues. V gave up 1 base and J gave up 6 bases; unmatched junction bases: 12. Germline V lookup: CDR1 LGHDT, CDR2 YNNKEL (reference sequence).

The rearrangement links TRBV19 to TRBJ1-5, with TRBD1 identical over 7 bases. From germline, CDR1 is LNHDA and CDR2 SQIVND (reference sequence). The CDR3 totals 17 residues. J gave up 0 bases and V 9 bases, and 14 bases lay outside the gene matches. The CDR3 nucleotides read TGTGCCAGCAACAGGGGCGCCGCTCCCTATAGCAATCAGCCCCAGCATTTT. Encoded protein: CASNRGAAPYSNQPQHF.

This clone was seen only once. The genes are TRBV7-2 and TRBJ2-3; D is possibly TRBD1 (5 bases). Germline V gives CDR1 SGHTA, CDR2 FQGNSA. The CDR3 runs 16 residues. Deletions cut 6 bases from V and 3 bases from J, with 19 bases between. The CDR3 loop is CASRPWGQSGTDTQYF. CDR3 nucleotides: TGTGCCAGCAGACCATGGGGCCAATCTGGGACAGATACGCAGTATTTT.

The genes are TRBV18 and TRBJ1-5; no clear D. Germline values: CDR1 KGHSH, CDR2 LQKENI. The CDR3 has 13 residues. V lost 4 bases, J lost 3 bases, and 7 bases lay in between. CDR3 nucleotides: TGTGCCAGCTCACGAAAATTCAATCAGCCCCAGCATTTT. Translating gives CASSRKFNQPQHF. The whole variable domain, filled in from reference TRBV18 and TRBJ1-5, reads NAGVMQNPRHLVRRRGQEARLRCSPMKGHSHVYWYRQLPEEGLKFMVYLQKENIIDESGMPKERFSAEFPKEGPSILRIQQVVRGDSAAYFCASSRKFNQPQHFGDGTRLSIL.

This sequence joins TRBV14 and TRBJ1-2; possibly TRBD1 for D (5 bases). CDR1 SGHDN and CDR2 FVKESK come from the germline V gene. Between the trimmed V and J ends, which lost 1 base and 8 bases, there was a span of 8 bases. The CDR3 contains 12 residues. CDR3 nucleotides: TGTGCCAGCAGCCAAGCAGGGCAAGGCTACACCTTC. Translated, it gives CASSQAGQGYTF.

This chain uses TRBV18 with TRBJ1-5; TRBD1 matches at 9 bases. There are 17 residues in the CDR3. CDR1 is KGHSH, CDR2 LQKENI, per germline. Trimming at V came to 4 bases and at J to 6 bases, leaving 13 bases not matched to a gene. The CDR3 region is CASSLTQPGQGGQPQHF. The CDR3 nucleotides read TGTGCCAGCTCACTTACCCAACCGGGACAGGGTGGTCAGCCCCAGCATTTT.

V usage is TRBV9 and J usage is TRBJ2-2; no definite D call. Trimming took 0 bases from V and 5 from J, leaving 11 bases between them. CDR1 and CDR2 (germline): SGDLS, YYNGEE. The CDR3 totals 15 residues. CDR3: CASSVAVGLTGELFF. The CDR3 DNA reads as TGTGCCAGCAGCGTAGCGGTAGGCCTTACCGGGGAGCTGTTTTTT.

The chain recombines TRBV4-1 with TRBJ2-2; D remains ambiguous. The CDR3 is 13 amino acids. Germline V gene data show CDR1 as MGHRA and CDR2 as YSYEKL. Trimming cost V 2 bases and J 2 bases, with 3 bases left between them. The chain's CDR3 is CASSQRNTGELFF. The CDR3 DNA reads TGCGCCAGCAGCCAAAGAAACACCGGGGAGCTGTTTTTT.

This chain uses TRBV27 with TRBJ1-1; unclear D gene. The germline V and J ends were trimmed by 10 bases and 1 base, with 16 bases remaining between them. Germline V gene lookup returns CDR1 MNHEY and CDR2 SMNVEV (reference sequence). The CDR3 has 14 residues. CDR3 loop: CATKGLTPNTEAFF. The CDR3 nucleotides are TGTGCCACCAAGGGCCTAACACCGAACACTGAAGCTTTCTTT.

This clone was seen only once. The rearrangement links TRBV7-9 to TRBJ1-1; D unclear. The CDR3 extends over 14 amino acids. Per the germline V gene, CDR1 is SEHNR and CDR2 is FQNEAQ (reference sequence). Trimming left V 3 bases short and J 0 bases short, with 8 bases between. The CDR3 is CASSFQTVNTEAFF. In DNA, the CDR3 is TGTGCCAGCAGCTTCCAGACGGTGAACACTGAAGCTTTCTTT.

The chain has TRBV4-2 and TRBJ2-7; D is uncertain. Germline V gene sequence: CDR1 LGHNA, CDR2 YNFKEQ. Trimming stripped 0 bases from V and 2 bases from J, with 11 bases between. The CDR3 totals 15 residues. Here the CDR3 reads CASSQDLTATYEQYF. The DNA for the CDR3 is TGTGCCAGCAGCCAAGATCTCACAGCGACCTACGAGCAGTACTTC.

V and J are TRBV7-9 and TRBJ2-1, with D possibly TRBD2 on 6 matching bases. V dropped 7 bases and J dropped 4 bases, with 17 bases sitting between them. The CDR3 runs to 15 residues. Germline assignment: CDR1 SEHNR and CDR2 FQNEAQ (reference sequence). The CDR3 coding sequence is TGTGCCAGCATCCCCACGGGGGTGGTGTACAATGAGCAGTTCTTC. Amino acids: CASIPTGVVYNEQFF.

The chain has TRBV18 and TRBJ2-7; 11 bases fit TRBD1. Germline lookup yields CDR1 KGHSH and CDR2 LQKENI. J was trimmed by 9 bases and V by 1 base; bases with no gene match: 11. The CDR3 sequence is 16 residues long. The CDR3 sequence is CASSPLEDRGQVGQYF. The DNA of the CDR3 is TGTGCCAGCTCACCACTGGAGGACAGGGGGCAGGTAGGGCAGTACTTC.

J is TRBJ1-6 and V is TRBV5-6, with D tentatively TRBD1 (6 bases). Germline V gene data show CDR1 as SGHDT and CDR2 as YYEEEE. Trimming pared 6 bases from V and 7 bases from J, leaving 20 bases between. This CDR3 is built from 16 residues. This CDR3 reads CASIRGSTRQNSPLHF. The CDR3, as DNA: TGTGCCAGCATCAGGGGCAGCACCAGACAGAATTCACCCCTCCACTTT. Combining the CDR3 with reference TRBV5-6 and TRBJ1-6 gives the whole variable domain DAGVTQSPTHLIKTRGQQVTLRCSPKSGHDTVSWYQQALGQGPQFIFQYYEEEERQRGNFPDRFSGHQFPNYSSELNVNALLLGDSALYLCASIRGSTRQNSPLHFGNGTRLTVT.

The rearrangement joins TRBV5-4 to TRBJ2-1, with D perhaps matching TRBD2 (5 bases). This CDR3 contains 15 residues. CDR1 is SGHNT and CDR2 is YYREEE in the germline V gene (reference sequence). V was shortened by 4 bases and J by 5 bases, with 16 bases between the two germline ends. The CDR3 nucleotides read TGTGCCAGCAGCCTGCCTACTAGTCAGGACAATGAGCAGTTCTTC. It is translated as CASSLPTSQDNEQFF. Looking up the rest from reference TRBV5-4 and TRBJ2-1 gives the full variable domain: ETGVTQSPTHLIKTRGQQVTLRCSSQSGHNTVSWYQQALGQGPQFIFQYYREEENGRGNFPPRFSGLQFPNYSSELNVNALELDDSALYLCASSLPTSQDNEQFFGPGTRLTVL.

The rearrangement joins TRBV4-1 to TRBJ2-7, with 8 bases that match TRBD1. Germline CDR1 is MGHRA and CDR2 is YSYEKL. This CDR3 contains 15 residues. J was trimmed by 2 bases and V by 0 bases; bases with no gene match: 3. CDR3 loop: CASSQEEQGAYEQYF. The CDR3, as DNA: TGCGCCAGCAGCCAAGAGGAACAGGGGGCCTACGAGCAGTACTTC.

In its sample, this clone was seen once. The rearrangement uses TRBV2 and TRBJ2-1, with D maybe TRBD1 (6 bases). Germline CDR1 is SNHLY and CDR2 is FYNNEI. This CDR3 has 12 residues. Trimming shortened V by 8 bases and J by 5 bases, and 10 bases separated the two germline ends. In nucleotides, the CDR3 is TGTGCCAGCCAGGGGCACGACAATGAGCAGTTCTTC. Its translation: CASQGHDNEQFF. Full variable domain (outside the CDR3, taken from reference TRBV2 and TRBJ2-1): EPEVTQTPSHQVTQMGQEVILRCVPISNHLYFYWYRQILGQKVEFLVSFYNNEISEKSEIFDDQFSVERPDGSNFTLKIRSTKLEDSAMYFCASQGHDNEQFFGPGTRLTVL.

The rearrangement joins TRBV6-5 to TRBJ1-1; no firm D call. CDR1 MNHEY and CDR2 SVGAGI come from the germline V gene. Between the trimmed V and J ends, which lost 5 bases and 4 bases, there was a span of 17 bases. This CDR3 contains 15 residues. The CDR3 is CASSRLDLKGTEAFF. As DNA, the CDR3 is TGTGCCAGCAGTAGACTTGACCTCAAAGGCACTGAAGCTTTCTTT.

The gene calls are TRBV12-3 or TRBV12-4 and TRBJ2-6; no definite D call. V lost 10 bases and J lost 2, with 9 bases in between. The CDR3 is made up of 13 amino acids. The CDR3 spells CATRSPGANVLTF. In DNA, the CDR3 is TGTGCCACCCGGTCCCCTGGGGCCAACGTCCTGACTTTC.

This clone was seen more than once but under ten times. The chain couples TRBV15 to TRBJ2-1; D might be TRBD2 (5 bases). Trimming took 0 bases from V and 2 from J, leaving 8 bases between them. The CDR3 runs 15 residues. Germline V gene sequence: CDR1 LNHNV, CDR2 YYDKDF (reference sequence). CDR3 nucleotide sequence: TGTGCCACCAGCAGAGATACGGGAACCTACAATGAGCAGTTCTTC. Encoded protein: CATSRDTGTYNEQFF.

The genes are TRBV7-3 and TRBJ1-1, with D unclear. The CDR3 is 15 residues long. Trimming stripped 2 bases from V and 0 bases from J, with 10 bases between. The germline gives CDR1 SGHTA, CDR2 FQGTGA. CDR3 region: CASSLAPQMNTEAFF. The CDR3 coding sequence is TGTGCCAGCAGCTTAGCCCCGCAGATGAACACTGAAGCTTTCTTT.

V and J are TRBV27 and TRBJ2-2; a possible D gene is TRBD2 (6 bases). Germline V gene data show CDR1 as MNHEY and CDR2 as SMNVEV (reference sequence). The length of the CDR3 is 15 residues. V lost 2 bases and J 5 bases, leaving 12 bases between the germline ends. CDR3 DNA sequence: TGTGCCAGCAGTTTAGTAGAAGGGACTACCGGGGAGCTGTTTTTT. Its translation: CASSLVEGTTGELFF.

V and J are TRBV19 and TRBJ2-2; 11 nucleotides match TRBD1. CDR1 and CDR2 (germline): LNHDA, SQIVND (reference sequence). Germline trimming cut 5 bases from V and 6 bases from J; bases unmatched to any gene: 5. The CDR3 has 15 residues. Written as DNA, the CDR3 is TGTGCCAGTAGTCCCTGGGGACAGGGGGCCGGGGAGCTGTTTTTT. It codes for CASSPWGQGAGELFF.

This chain connects TRBV7-2 to TRBJ2-7; 10 positions agree with TRBD2. V dropped 2 bases and J dropped 3; count of bases not matched to a gene: 4. Germline V gene sequence: CDR1 SGHTA, CDR2 FQGNSA. This CDR3 has 15 amino acids. CDR3 protein: CASSLQPSGSYEQYF. The CDR3 DNA sequence: TGTGCCAGCAGCTTACAACCTAGCGGGAGCTACGAGCAGTACTTC. Combining the CDR3 with reference TRBV7-2 and TRBJ2-7 gives the whole variable domain GAGVSQSPSNKVTEKGKDVELRCDPISGHTALYWYRQSLGQGLEFLIYFQGNSAPDKSGLPSDRFSAERTGGSVSTLTIQRTQQEDSAVYLCASSLQPSGSYEQYFGPGTRLTVT.

The chain recombines TRBV7-9 with TRBJ1-1, with D possibly being TRBD1 (5 bases). CDR1 is SEHNR and CDR2 is FQNEAQ in the germline V gene (reference sequence). CDR3 length: 12 amino acids. Trimming cost V 4 bases and J 9 bases, with 12 bases left between them. The chain's CDR3 is CASSWTTDKAFF. For the CDR3, the DNA is TGTGCCAGCAGCTGGACGACAGACAAAGCTTTCTTT. The whole variable domain, filled in from reference TRBV7-9 and TRBJ1-1, reads DTGVSQNPRHKITKRGQNVTFRCDPISEHNRLYWYRQTLGQGPEFLTYFQNEAQLEKSRLLSDRFSAERPKGSFSTLEIQRTEQGDSAMYLCASSWTTDKAFFGQGTRLTVV.

This clone was found once. The genes are TRBV11-2 and TRBJ2-7; D gene uncertain. V lost 5 bases and J 0 bases, leaving 14 bases between the germline ends. CDR3 length: 15 amino acids. Germline lookup yields CDR1 SGHAT and CDR2 FQNNGV. CDR3 in DNA: TGTGCCAGCAGCCCGTGGTCCGGGCACTCCTACGAGCAGTACTTC. As protein: CASSPWSGHSYEQYF.

The chain uses TRBV7-8 and TRBJ2-7; maybe TRBD1 (6 bases). Germline assignment: CDR1 SGHVS and CDR2 FQNEAQ. The CDR3 covers 13 residues. V was clipped by 1 base and J by 6 bases, with 10 bases between them. CDR3: CASSLGGRGEQYF. The CDR3 region has the DNA TGTGCCAGCAGCTTAGGAGGCAGGGGCGAGCAGTACTTC.

V usage is TRBV5-6 and J usage is TRBJ1-1; tentative D call: TRBD1 (5 bases). Per germline, CDR1 SGHDT and CDR2 YYEEEE. Trimming shortened V by 4 bases and J by 2 bases, and 18 bases separated the two germline ends. The CDR3 runs 16 residues. The CDR3 DNA sequence: TGTGCCAGCAGCCCTCGAATAGGGACGGCCAACACTGAAGCTTTCTTT. As protein: CASSPRIGTANTEAFF.

This clone was seen a single time. This rearrangement joins TRBV5-1 to TRBJ2-1; the match to TRBD2 covers 8 bases. V was pared by 4 bases and J by 6 bases, with 12 bases of the junction left unmatched. This CDR3 is built from 16 residues. Germline V gene lookup returns CDR1 SGHRS and CDR2 YFSETQ. The CDR3 DNA reads TGCGCCAGCAGCCCTGTCGAGCGGGAGCCCAGCAATGAGCAGTTCTTC. It specifies CASSPVEREPSNEQFF.